This passage covers 19 T cell receptor beta chains from one sample sequenced in a study of shared clonotypes between healthy human individuals. Method: immunoSEQ multiplex PCR; TCRdb's copy keeps in-frame clones and lacks some. The sample carries about 470,000 clones, 75% to 85% recorded once. Material: PBMCs. The receptor source for this set is a woman in her thirties or forties in good health. Some clones in this sample may be carry-over from other donors' samples.

The chain is built from TRBV4-2 and TRBJ1-2, with D possibly being TRBD1 (6 bases). The CDR3 is made up of 13 amino acids. Germline V gene lookup returns CDR1 LGHNA and CDR2 YNFKEQ. Trimming removed 7 bases from V and 4 bases from J, with 13 bases in between. The CDR3 region is CASTLGGAYGYTF. The DNA of the CDR3 is TGTGCCAGCACCCTGGGGGGGGCCTATGGCTACACCTTC.

The J gene is TRBJ2-7, the V gene TRBV6-5; 9 bases map to TRBD1. The CDR3 has 15 amino acids. The germline gives CDR1 MNHEY, CDR2 SVGAGI. V lost 4 bases and J lost 2; bases outside the gene matches: 6. CDR3 amino acids: CASSLGQGTPYEQYF. DNA for the CDR3: TGTGCCAGCAGTTTGGGACAGGGAACGCCCTACGAGCAGTACTTC.

This chain connects TRBV19 to TRBJ2-1; a weak D match, TRBD1 (6 bases). Germline-derived CDR1 and CDR2 are LNHDA and SQIVND (reference sequence). The CDR3 loop spans 15 amino acids. The V end was cut by 4 bases, the J end by 5 bases, with 15 bases between. The chain's CDR3 is CASSKGVTGNNEQFF. The CDR3 nucleotides read TGTGCCAGTAGTAAGGGGGTGACAGGAAACAATGAGCAGTTCTTC.

The J gene is TRBJ1-1, the V gene TRBV18, with D possibly matching TRBD1 (5 bases). The CDR3 runs 14 residues. Germline V gene sequence: CDR1 KGHSH, CDR2 LQKENI. The V gene lost 3 bases and the J gene lost 7 bases, with 15 bases spanning the gap. CDR3 region: CASSPRERGSEAFF. DNA for the CDR3: TGTGCCAGCTCACCCCGGGAGCGGGGCAGTGAAGCTTTCTTT.

J is TRBJ2-2 and V is TRBV10-2; 12 positions match TRBD2. The CDR3 is 16 residues long. In germline, CDR1 is WSHSY, CDR2 SAAADI. J was trimmed by 5 bases and V by 7 bases; bases with no gene match: 8. The CDR3 DNA reads TGCGCCAGCACCCCGGCCCTAGCGGGAGGGACCGGGGAGCTGTTTTTT. As protein: CASTPALAGGTGELFF.

The chain carries TRBV7-2 and TRBJ1-1; D gene ambiguous. Per germline, CDR1 SGHTA and CDR2 FQGNSA. The CDR3 covers 14 residues. V shed 2 bases and J shed 2 bases, with 9 bases lying between them. CDR3 in amino acids: CASSLSPGNTEAFF. CDR3 in DNA: TGTGCCAGCAGCTTATCACCCGGTAACACTGAAGCTTTCTTT.

The chain is built from TRBV4-2 and TRBJ1-6; no firm D call. Trimming pared 0 bases from V and 3 bases from J, leaving 3 bases between. The germline gives CDR1 LGHNA, CDR2 YNFKEQ. CDR3 length equals 14 residues. CDR3 nucleotide sequence: TGTGCCAGCAGCCAAGATGGCTATAATTCACCCCTCCACTTT. Translation: CASSQDGYNSPLHF.

This clone came up once. This sample also contains other DNA sequences that code for the same CDR3. This rearrangement joins TRBV11-2 to TRBJ2-5; no firm D call. The germline V gene has CDR1 SGHAT and CDR2 FQNNGV. This CDR3 spans 11 amino acids. V was clipped by 3 bases and J by 5 bases, with 4 bases between them. The CDR3 reads CASSLRETQYF. The CDR3, as DNA: TGTGCCAGCAGCTTGAGGGAGACCCAGTACTTC.

Details on this clone: An end of the junction differs from the germline gene, which may be a read error. The rearrangement links TRBV28 to TRBJ1-1, with TRBD1 as a possible D gene (5 bases). Germline CDR1 reads MDHEN; CDR2 reads SYDVKM. The CDR3 loop spans 12 amino acids. The CDR3 is CAGRDPNTEAFF. CDR3 DNA sequence: TGTGCCGGCAGGGACCCGAACACTGAAGCTTTCTTT.

This clone was observed a few times. The J gene is TRBJ2-5, the V gene TRBV21-1; TRBD2 is the table's D call, not checked against the DNA. TRBV21-1 is listed as a pseudogene. This CDR3 comprises 17 residues. The CDR3: CASSKPFLADSEETQYF. The DNA of the CDR3 is TGTGCCAGCAGCAAGCCCTTTTTAGCGGACTCCGAAGAGACCCAGTACTTC.

This chain uses TRBV5-4 with TRBJ2-5; a possible D gene is TRBD1 (7 bases). This CDR3 spans 15 amino acids. The V end was cut by 5 bases, the J end by 5 bases, with 19 bases between. Germline values: CDR1 SGHNT, CDR2 YYREEE (reference sequence). CDR3 residues: CASRSGTVGGETQYF. The CDR3 nucleotides read TGTGCCAGCAGATCTGGGACAGTTGGGGGGGAGACCCAGTACTTC.

The rearrangement links TRBV30 to TRBJ2-3; D unclear. Germline V gene lookup returns CDR1 GTSNPN and CDR2 SVGIG (reference sequence). V was clipped by 3 bases and J by 1 base, with 17 bases between them. The CDR3 runs 16 residues. The CDR3 coding sequence is TGTGCCTGGAGGGCCGACCAGCCCAGCGGCACAGATACGCAGTATTTT. This sequence encodes CAWRADQPSGTDTQYF.

The chain has TRBV11-2 and TRBJ2-2; 9 positions agree with TRBD2. Trimming took 5 bases from V and 5 from J; bases not matched to a gene: 6. Germline loops: CDR1 SGHAT, CDR2 FQNNGV. CDR3 length: 15 amino acids. The CDR3 nucleotides are TGTGCCAGCAGCGTAGCTGCGGGAGGGACCGGGGAGCTGTTTTTT. Its translation is CASSVAAGGTGELFF.

Of note for this clone: The likely explanation is a read error, given a far larger clone one base away. J is TRBJ2-7 and V is TRBV13; D perhaps matches TRBD2 (6 bases). Germline CDR1 and CDR2: PRHDT and FYEKMQ (reference sequence). This CDR3 comprises 12 residues. The CDR3 loop is CASSPRGLEQHF. DNA for the CDR3: TGTGCCAGCAGCCCCCGGGGGTTAGAGCAGCACTTC.

This rearrangement joins TRBV29-1 to TRBJ2-5; 10 bases line up with TRBD1. Judging by the DNA end, TRBJ2-7 fits better; the J call may be wrong. The CDR3 is 14 amino acids. CDR1 SQVTM and CDR2 ANQGSEA come from the germline V gene. DNA for the CDR3: TGCAGCGTGATTACCGGGACAGGGGCCGACGAGCAGTACTTC. Its translation is CSVITGTGADEQYF.

This clone showed up just once. V usage is TRBV15 and J usage is TRBJ1-1; D call uncertain. The CDR3 contains 15 residues. From germline, CDR1 is LNHNV and CDR2 YYDKDF (reference sequence). The V end was cut by 0 bases, the J end by 0 bases, with 8 bases between. The DNA for the CDR3 is TGTGCCACCAGCAGAGATCGGACCGTGAACACTGAAGCTTTCTTT. Its translation is CATSRDRTVNTEAFF.

The gene calls are TRBV28 and TRBJ1-2, with D perhaps TRBD1 (5 bases). V was pared by 5 bases and J by 3 bases, with 10 bases between. The CDR3 length is 13 residues. Germline V gene data show CDR1 as MDHEN and CDR2 as SYDVKM. Here the CDR3 reads CASSATVHYGYTF. CDR3 DNA sequence: TGTGCCAGCAGTGCGACAGTTCACTATGGCTACACCTTC.

This clone was counted only a few times. This sequence joins TRBV5-6 and TRBJ1-2, with a possible D match to TRBD1 (5 bases). The CDR3 totals 15 residues. Germline CDR1 SGHDT, CDR2 YYEEEE. Trimming cost V 3 bases and J 3 bases, with 15 bases left between them. The CDR3 nucleotides read TGTGCCAGCAGCTCCAGGGCGGGGCCCCACTATGGCTACACCTTC. It specifies CASSSRAGPHYGYTF.

V is TRBV9 and J is TRBJ2-1; D possibly corresponds to TRBD2 (6 bases). CDR3 length: 16 residues. V was cut by 1 base and J by 3 bases, with 14 bases left in between. Per germline, CDR1 SGDLS and CDR2 YYNGEE. CDR3 nucleotide sequence: TGTGCCAGCAGCGTATATGGAGGGGCGAGCTACAATGAGCAGTTCTTC. It encodes CASSVYGGASYNEQFF. The full variable domain, with the rest looked up from reference TRBV9 and TRBJ2-1, is DSGVTQTPKHLITATGQRVTLRCSPRSGDLSVYWYQQSLDQGLQFLIQYYNGEERAKGNILERFSAQQFPDLHSELNLSSLELGDSALYFCASSVYGGASYNEQFFGPGTRLTVL.